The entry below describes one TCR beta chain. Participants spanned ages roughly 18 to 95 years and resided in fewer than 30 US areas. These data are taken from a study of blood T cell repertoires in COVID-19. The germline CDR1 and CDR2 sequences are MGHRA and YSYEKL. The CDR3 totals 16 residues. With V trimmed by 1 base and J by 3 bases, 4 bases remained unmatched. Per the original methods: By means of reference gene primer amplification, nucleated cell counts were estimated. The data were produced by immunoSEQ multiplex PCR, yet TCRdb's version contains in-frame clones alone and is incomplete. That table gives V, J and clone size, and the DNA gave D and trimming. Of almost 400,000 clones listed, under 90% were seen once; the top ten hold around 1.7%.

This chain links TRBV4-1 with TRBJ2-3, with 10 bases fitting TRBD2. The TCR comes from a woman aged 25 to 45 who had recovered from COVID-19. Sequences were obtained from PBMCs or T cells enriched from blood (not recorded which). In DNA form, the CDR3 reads TGCGCCAGCAGCCAAGTCCAGCGGGAGGGGACAGATACGCAGTATTTT. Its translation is CASSQVQREGTDTQYF.